The 26 T cell receptor beta chains in this list originate from one sample, sequenced in a study of breast tumors, draining lymph nodes, adjacent tissues. Axillary draining lymph nodes of breast cancer patients supplied the node samples. TCRdb used MiXCR to reprocess the multiplex PCR reads, holding one entry per CDR3 protein. The data show approximately 200,000 distinct CDR3 sequences, roughly 31% seen once. Source material: axillary lymph node tissue. These receptors all come from a female donor with breast cancer. Some clones in this sample may be carry-over from other donors' samples.

This clonotype was detected many times. An end of the junction differs from the germline gene, which may be a read error. The rearrangement joins TRBV6-6 to TRBJ2-5; TRBD1 matches 7 bases. The CDR3 contains 14 residues. Germline-derived CDR1 and CDR2 are MNHNY and SVGAGI (reference sequence). For the CDR3, the DNA is TGTGCCAGCAGTCACTCACAGGGGACCGAGACCCAGTACTTC. Protein product: CASSHSQGTETQYF.

This clonotype was detected many times. The rearrangement joins TRBV7-2 to TRBJ2-5, with D unclear. The CDR3 totals 13 residues. CDR1 and CDR2 from the germline V gene are SGHTA and FQGNSA. Deletions cut 3 bases from V and 2 bases from J, with 7 bases between. The CDR3 DNA sequence: TGTGCCAGCAGCTTTGGCTCGCAAGAGACCCAGTACTTC. Translated, it gives CASSFGSQETQYF.

This chain links TRBV6-6 with TRBJ1-4; TRBD1 might be the D (5 bases). Trimming took off 2 bases at V and 7 bases at J, with 11 bases between the two ends. The CDR3 is 14 amino acids. Germline assignment: CDR1 MNHNY and CDR2 SVGAGI (reference sequence). Here the CDR3 DNA reads TGTGCCAGCAGTTACGGTCAGGGTAGTGAAAAACTGTTTTTT. It encodes CASSYGQGSEKLFF.

The chain employs TRBV2 and TRBJ1-2, with 9 nucleotides matching TRBD1. The CDR3 covers 14 residues. V trimming: 4 bases; J trimming: 7 bases; junction bases outside the gene matches: 7. Per germline, CDR1 SNHLY and CDR2 FYNNEI. The CDR3 bases are TGTGCCAGCAGTGTCTTGGACAGGGGAAGTGGCTACACCTTC. Its protein product is CASSVLDRGSGYTF.

Note on this clonotype: A much larger clone is a single base away; this may be a read error. This rearrangement joins TRBV19 to TRBJ1-5, with TRBD1 matching over 8 bases. Germline lookup yields CDR1 LNHDA and CDR2 SQIVND (reference sequence). The CDR3 extends over 17 amino acids. CDR3 region: CASSADRGLWSNQPQPF. CDR3 coding DNA: TGTGCCAGTAGTGCCGACAGGGGACTTTGGAGCAATCAGCCCCAGCCTTTT.

This clonotype was recorded a few times. This rearrangement joins TRBV6-1 to TRBJ2-1; D ambiguous. V was pared by 6 bases and J by 2 bases, with 14 bases between. CDR3 length: 15 residues. Germline assignment: CDR1 MNHNS and CDR2 SASEGT. This CDR3 reads CASSPAKGTYNEQFF. The CDR3 nucleotides are TGTGCCAGCAGCCCCGCCAAGGGCACCTACAATGAGCAGTTCTTC.

This clonotype was observed once. A junction boundary mismatches the germline segment, possibly from a read error. The chain recombines TRBV29-1 with TRBJ2-2, with D maybe TRBD2 (7 bases). Per the germline V gene, CDR1 is SQVTM and CDR2 is ANQGSEA. This CDR3 has 14 amino acids. As DNA, the CDR3 is TGCAGCGTTTCAAGGGGGGGGAAAACCGAGGAGCTGTTTTTT. Amino acids: CSVSRGGKTEELFF.

This clonotype came up many times. CDR3: CASSLDYGTGLSGNTIYF. The CDR3 coding sequence is TGTGCCAGCAGCTTAGATTACGGGACAGGTCTCTCTGGAAACACCATATATTTT. The chain has TRBV11-2 and TRBJ1-3, with TRBD1 identical over 8 bases. V gave up 0 bases and J gave up 0 bases; unmatched junction bases: 7. Germline-derived CDR1 and CDR2 are SGHAT and FQNNGV. CDR3 length: 18 residues.

V gene TRBV2 combines with J gene TRBJ1-6; 7 bases align to TRBD1. J was trimmed by 0 bases and V by 6 bases; bases with no gene match: 2. This CDR3 spans 15 amino acids. CDR1 SNHLY and CDR2 FYNNEI come from the germline V gene. The CDR3 loop is CASRQGSSYNSPLHF. CDR3 nucleotide sequence: TGTGCCAGCAGACAGGGGAGCTCCTATAATTCACCCCTCCACTTT.

This clonotype was recorded many times. In DNA, the CDR3 is TGTGCCAGCAGTGAATCAGGGGGCGGATCAGATACGCAGTATTTT. Its translation is CASSESGGGSDTQYF. This chain joins TRBV2 and TRBJ2-3; TRBD1 matches 8 bases. V was pared by 2 bases and J by 4 bases, with 5 bases of the junction left unmatched. The germline CDR1 and CDR2 sequences are SNHLY and FYNNEI. CDR3 length equals 15 residues. Using reference TRBV2 and TRBJ2-3 for the parts outside the CDR3, the full variable domain is EPEVTQTPSHQVTQMGQEVILRCVPISNHLYFYWYRQILGQKVEFLVSFYNNEISEKSEIFDDQFSVERPDGSNFTLKIRSTKLEDSAMYFCASSESGGGSDTQYFGPGTRLTVL.

On this clonotype: A much larger clone sits a single nucleotide away, making a read error possible. The gene calls are TRBV20-1 and TRBJ1-2; D remains unclear. The CDR3 covers 12 residues. Germline CDR1 reads DFQATT; CDR2 reads SNEGSKA (reference sequence). The CDR3 loop reads CSLPPRGYGSTF. The CDR3, as DNA: TGCAGCTTACCCCCGCGAGGCTATGGCTCCACCTTC.

This clonotype has only a few counts. The chain combines TRBV6-1 with TRBJ1-1, with D perhaps matching TRBD1 (5 bases). CDR1 and CDR2 (germline): MNHNS, SASEGT. The CDR3 runs 16 residues. V was trimmed by 1 base and J by 4 bases, leaving 16 bases between them. For the CDR3, the DNA is TGTGCCAGCAGTGAAGAAGGGGTGCGGAGAATCACTGAAGCTTTCTTT. Its protein product is CASSEEGVRRITEAFF.

With respect to this clonotype: A much larger clone differs from this one at a single base, so this may be a read error. CDR3 region: CASSLFGDMGNEQFF. CDR3 nucleotides: TGCGCCAGCAGCTTGTTCGGGGACATGGGGAATGAGCAGTTCTTC. The rearrangement links TRBV5-1 to TRBJ2-1; tentative D call: TRBD1 (6 bases). This CDR3 is 15 amino acids long. The V gene lost 1 base and the J gene lost 7 bases, with 15 bases spanning the gap. CDR1 and CDR2 from the germline V gene are SGHRS and YFSETQ.

This clonotype was seen more than once but under ten times. This clone may be a read error of a much larger clone one base away. In DNA, the CDR3 is TGTGCCAGCAGGAGCCTCGATGGAAACACCATATATTTT. As protein: CASRSLDGNTIYF. The chain links TRBV12-3 or TRBV12-4 to TRBJ1-3; no definite D call. The CDR3 totals 13 residues. V was pared by 6 bases and J by 3 bases, with 9 bases between.

V gene TRBV6-6 combines with J gene TRBJ2-6; D is ambiguous. CDR3 length: 17 residues. V shed 6 bases and J shed 1 base, with 16 bases lying between them. Germline-derived CDR1 and CDR2 are MNHNY and SVGAGI (reference sequence). The DNA of the CDR3 is TGTGCCAGCAGACGCTTCGGCCTTGCTTCTGGGGCCAACGTCCTGACTTTC. Its protein is CASRRFGLASGANVLTF.

The chain links TRBV11-2 to TRBJ1-2, with a tentative D call TRBD1 (6 bases). V was cut by 5 bases and J by 3 bases, with 16 bases left in between. The CDR3 runs to 15 residues. The germline CDR1 and CDR2 sequences are SGHAT and FQNNGV. CDR3 nucleotides: TGTGCCAGCAGCCCTGGACAGAGTAGGGACTATGGCTACACCTTC. This sequence encodes CASSPGQSRDYGYTF.

This clonotype was observed many times. The rearrangement joins TRBV3-1 to TRBJ2-5, with a tentative D call TRBD2 (6 bases). Trimming cost V 4 bases and J 7 bases, with 16 bases left between them. Germline lookup yields CDR1 LGHDT and CDR2 YNNKEL (reference sequence). The CDR3 has 14 amino acids. CDR3 nucleotides: TGTGCCAGCAGCCCCGCAGCGGAGGGAGGGACCCAGTACTTC. Its translation is CASSPAAEGGTQYF.

This clonotype has at least ten counts. The chain's CDR3 is CASSLDGFFEQYF. The CDR3 DNA follows: TGTGCCAGCAGCTTAGACGGCTTTTTTGAGCAGTACTTC. This chain links TRBV7-8 with TRBJ2-7; D gene ambiguous. Per the germline V gene, CDR1 is SGHVS and CDR2 is FQNEAQ. V lost 1 base and J lost 7, with 11 bases in between. The CDR3 has 13 amino acids.

DNA of the CDR3: TGCAGTGCTAGTGCGGGGCCCTACAATGAGCAGTTCTTC. Translated: CSASAGPYNEQFF. The chain joins TRBV20-1 to TRBJ2-1, with D tentatively TRBD2 (6 bases). This CDR3 is 13 amino acids long. V dropped 3 bases and J dropped 2 bases, with 8 bases sitting between them. Germline lookup yields CDR1 DFQATT and CDR2 SNEGSKA (reference sequence).

This sequence joins TRBV2 and TRBJ2-3; either TRBD1 or TRBD2 may fit D (6 bases each). V gave up 5 bases and J gave up 2 bases, with 14 bases separating them. The CDR3 has 15 residues. Per the germline V gene, CDR1 is SNHLY and CDR2 is FYNNEI. The CDR3 loop reads CASSSGRGPTDTQYF. The CDR3 nucleotides read TGTGCCAGCAGTTCGGGACGGGGGCCCACAGATACGCAGTATTTT. The variable domain in full, with the rest retrieved from reference TRBV2 and TRBJ2-3, is EPEVTQTPSHQVTQMGQEVILRCVPISNHLYFYWYRQILGQKVEFLVSFYNNEISEKSEIFDDQFSVERPDGSNFTLKIRSTKLEDSAMYFCASSSGRGPTDTQYFGPGTRLTVL.

The table lists this clonotype with many counts. The genes are TRBV19 and TRBJ1-5, with unresolved D. The CDR3 spans 12 residues. The germline V and J ends were trimmed by 5 bases and 6 bases, with 8 bases remaining between them. Germline CDR1 reads LNHDA; CDR2 reads SQIVND (reference sequence). DNA of the CDR3: TGTGCCAGTAGTTATGGTGGTCAGCCCCAGCATTTT. Translated: CASSYGGQPQHF.

In the case of this clonotype: This may be a read error, as it is one base from a much larger clone. The chain joins TRBV7-8 to TRBJ2-7; 10 nucleotides agree with TRBD1. The V gene's germline CDR1 is SGHVS and CDR2 FQNEAQ. The CDR3 is made up of 14 amino acids. CDR3 protein: CASSPDRGLGERYF. DNA for the CDR3: TGTGCCAGCTCACCCGACAGGGGGCTGGGGGAGCGGTACTTC. The entire variable domain, with the rest obtained from reference TRBV7-8 and TRBJ2-7, is as follows: GAGVSQSPRYKVAKRGQDVALRCDPISGHVSLFWYQQALGQGPEFLTYFQNEAQLDKSGLPSDRFFAERPEGSVSTLKIQRTQQEDSAVYLCASSPDRGLGERYFGPGTRLTVT.

CDR3 nucleotides: TGTGCCAGTACCTCTAAAGAGACCCAGTACTTC. Protein: CASTSKETQYF. V is TRBV19 and J is TRBJ2-5, with unresolved D. The ends were cut back, 7 bases at V and 3 bases at J, with 6 bases in the middle. Germline V CDR1 and CDR2: LNHDA, SQIVND (reference sequence). CDR3 length: 11 residues.

On this clonotype: This could be a read error, since a much larger clone is one nucleotide away. The chain combines TRBV7-3 with TRBJ2-2, with a possible D match to TRBD1 (6 bases). Germline CDR1 reads SGHTA; CDR2 reads FQGTGA. CDR3 size: 14 residues. The CDR3 sequence: CAGSKGQTTGELFF. CDR3 bases: TGTGCCGGCAGCAAAGGACAGACCACCGGGGAGCTGTTTTTT.

This clonotype was observed a single time. The chain is built from TRBV15 and TRBJ2-3; the match to TRBD2 covers 7 bases. Trimming took 3 bases from V and 0 from J; bases not matched to a gene: 9. Germline CDR1 reads LNHNV; CDR2 reads YYDKDF (reference sequence). This CDR3 comprises 17 residues. The CDR3 is CATSSASSGSSTDTQYF. The CDR3 nucleotides read TGTGCCACCAGCAGTGCTTCTAGCGGATCTAGCACAGATACGCAGTATTTT.

This clonotype was seen many times. The junction departs from the called germline gene at one end, perhaps through a read error. J is TRBJ2-5 and V is TRBV5-1, with TRBD2 as a possible D gene (5 bases). CDR3 length: 15 amino acids. Germline-derived CDR1 and CDR2 are SGHRS and YFSETQ. This chain's CDR3 is CASGFEGGVQETQYF. CDR3 DNA sequence: TGCGCCAGCGGCTTTGAGGGCGGAGTTCAAGAGACCCAGTACTTC.